Listed below are T cell receptor beta chains from one sample, sequenced in a study of vaccination and CD4 T cells after COVID-19. MiXCR, applied by TCRdb to the PCR reads, yields one record per CDR3 protein. The table records around 15,000 distinct CDR3 sequences, roughly 59% of them present only once. No antigens are known for them. The sample in question was CD4+ T cells from blood, cultured in vitro, obtained after SARS-CoV-2 vaccination. All receptors come from a human donor who had recovered from COVID-19. The conserved cysteine and the conserved F or W are not part of the CDR3 here. Fields, in order: V gene, CDR3 protein.

V: TRBV6-1
CDR3: ASGQDWDRGYT

V: TRBV10-3
CDR3: AISDSQNTEAF

V: TRBV11-3
CDR3: ASSARPGQGPTRGYEQY

V: TRBV6-2/TRBV6-3
CDR3: ASSSPLQDYQETQY

V: TRBV28
CDR3: ASSSPTQSYNEQF

V: TRBV7-3
CDR3: ASSPLQAGELF

V: TRBV27
CDR3: ASRRGDSYGYT

V: TRBV7-3
CDR3: ASSFRAGDTDTQY

V: TRBV27
CDR3: ASSSIRTGQANYGYT

V: TRBV11-3
CDR3: ASSLGGDISYEQY

V: TRBV7-2
CDR3: ASSWVGGGTDTQY

V: TRBV2
CDR3: ASSPLTGDTEAF

V: TRBV7-2
CDR3: ASSAVGGGAGGNQPQH

V: TRBV7-8
CDR3: ASSLQGMRGEAF

V: TRBV5-1
CDR3: ASSLGDRGRNTEAF

V: TRBV6-1
CDR3: ASGRAQGWGPQH

V: TRBV5-4
CDR3: ASSLAPRLVAF

V: TRBV7-2
CDR3: ASSLVSQGHQPQH

V: TRBV5-1
CDR3: ASSLGGDNQPQH

V: TRBV14
CDR3: ASSQAVGETQY

V: TRBV6-5
CDR3: ASSSTGQANTEAF

V: TRBV5-1
CDR3: ASSLAAGQGTDTQY

V: TRBV7-9
CDR3: ASSPALKGALGGEAF

V: TRBV5-1
CDR3: ASSPLSWGGETQY

V: TRBV7-9
CDR3: ASSSRSSGSNTGELF

V: TRBV6-2/TRBV6-3
CDR3: ASSYADADLMGGYT

V: TRBV19
CDR3: ASSTDMTGVRT

V: TRBV6-2/TRBV6-3
CDR3: ASRPPDQPQH

V: TRBV20-1
CDR3: SANDPGGSQPQH

V: TRBV20-1
CDR3: SAREEGRGPDNSPLH

V: TRBV19
CDR3: ASSGLQGYYGYT

V: TRBV20-1
CDR3: SARVRTEAF

V: TRBV7-2
CDR3: ASSYTTGSNYGYT

V: TRBV21-1
CDR3: ASSIQTGQGRLMREQY

V: TRBV12-5
CDR3: ASVAGSDQPQH